The entry that follows covers one T cell receptor (beta chain) sequence. As yet, its antigen is unknown. This sample also contains other DNA sequences that code for the same CDR3. The entry originates in a study of beta chain features in type 1 diabetes. General study results and limits: Junctions at VDJ sites from type 1 diabetes patients had fewer insertions and more deletions.

What was sequenced were expressed TCRB transcripts, since all of the isolated RNA had been reverse transcribed. TCRdb's table, derived via immunoSEQ multiplex PCR, lists solely in-frame clones and lacks some. The sample records 300,000 to 350,000 clones, less than 9.5% being singletons. Isolation of CD4+ naive, central memory, regulatory and stem cell-like memory cells was achieved by sorting via CD45RO/CCR7/CD25/CD127/CD95/CD27. Trimming removed 3 bases from V and 4 bases from J, with 10 bases in between. Germline assignment: CDR1 SGDLS and CDR2 YYNGEE. This CDR3 is 13 amino acids long. This clonotype originated in a woman between 18 and 29 years old in good health. Sequencing was performed on central memory CD4+ T cells from blood. The V call is TRBV9, the J call TRBJ1-1; tentative D call: TRBD1 (6 bases). The CDR3 here is CASSARGTTEAFF. CDR3 sequence (DNA): TGTGCCAGCAGCGCCAGGGGCACCACTGAAGCTTTCTTT.